A selection of T cell receptor beta chains follows, all from one sample in a study of naive and memory T cell subsets. TCRdb called the UMI-ligation and nested PCR reads again in MiXCR, with one record for every CDR3 protein. The repertoire consists of about 150,000 distinct CDR3 sequences, with roughly 22% occurring once and the leading ten covering approximately 0.1%. The material sequenced was naive CD4+ T cells from blood. Receptors originate from a human donor in good health. Both conserved end residues are part of each CDR3. The order of the fields is CDR3 protein, CDR3 DNA, V gene, clone size, D gene, J gene. A D gene is named only where the DNA matches it firmly. Clone size is stated in some rows and not others, as once, few, many or a class when expanded.

CDR3: CSARAGQPRGEAFF
DNA: TGCAGTGCTAGAGCGGGACAGCCGAGGGGTGAAGCTTTCTTT
V: TRBV20-1
size: many
D: TRBD1
J: TRBJ1-1

CDR3: CASSLWGLAGNNEQFF
DNA: TGTGCCAGCAGTTTATGGGGACTAGCGGGGAACAATGAGCAGTTCTTC
V: TRBV28
size: .
D: TRBD2
J: TRBJ2-1

CDR3: CASSRVSQGSSEQYF
DNA: TGTGCCAGCAGTAGGGTATCACAGGGGAGCTCCGAGCAGTACTTC
V: TRBV6-5
size: few
D: TRBD1
J: TRBJ2-7

CDR3: CASSLWQLAGSPNNEQFF
DNA: TGTGCCAGCAGTTTATGGCAACTAGCGGGATCGCCGAACAATGAGCAGTTCTTC
V: TRBV28
size: .
D: TRBD2
J: TRBJ2-1

CDR3: CASSFHIGASTRNEQFF
DNA: TGTGCCAGCAGTTTCCACATCGGGGCTTCAACGCGCAATGAGCAGTTCTTC
V: TRBV6-2/TRBV6-3
size: .
D: .
J: TRBJ2-1

CDR3: CASSLPSAADTQYF
DNA: TGCGCCAGCAGCTTACCTAGCGCCGCAGATACGCAGTATTTT
V: TRBV5-1
size: few
D: .
J: TRBJ2-3

CDR3: CASSPPLGGENTGELFF
DNA: TGTGCCAGCAGCCCCCCCCTCGGGGGAGAAAACACCGGGGAGCTGTTTTTT
V: TRBV3-1
size: many
D: .
J: TRBJ2-2

CDR3: CASSPDRGLYEQYF
DNA: TGTGCCAGCAGCCCGGACAGGGGGCTATACGAGCAGTACTTC
V: TRBV6-5
size: many
D: TRBD1
J: TRBJ2-7

CDR3: CASSQHNEQFF
DNA: TGTGCCAGCAGTCAACACAATGAGCAGTTCTTC
V: TRBV2
size: .
D: .
J: TRBJ2-1

CDR3: CASSSKRQGLTYEQYF
DNA: TGTGCCAGCAGTTCGAAGAGACAGGGGTTGACCTACGAGCAGTACTTC
V: TRBV27
size: .
D: TRBD1
J: TRBJ2-7

CDR3: CASSVVGTSGGLYNEQFF
DNA: TGTGCCAGCAGCGTAGTTGGGACTAGCGGGGGTCTCTACAATGAGCAGTTCTTC
V: TRBV9
size: .
D: TRBD2
J: TRBJ2-1

CDR3: CASSFAATYNSPLHF
DNA: TGTGCCAGCAGTTTTGCGGCGACGTATAATTCACCCCTCCACTTT
V: TRBV12-3/TRBV12-4
size: many
D: .
J: TRBJ1-6

CDR3: CATSAGPKYQCHGYTF
DNA: TGTGCCACCAGTGCGGGGCCCAAGTACCAATGCCATGGCTACACCTTC
V: TRBV24-1
size: .
D: .
J: TRBJ1-2

CDR3: CASSLNPGKGPLGYTF
DNA: TGTGCCAGCAGTTTAAACCCAGGGAAGGGTCCCTTAGGCTACACCTTC
V: TRBV12-3/TRBV12-4
size: .
D: .
J: TRBJ1-2

CDR3: CASSLARTSGDTDTQYF
DNA: TGTGCCAGCAGCTTGGCGAGGACTAGCGGTGACACAGATACGCAGTATTTT
V: TRBV5-5
size: few
D: TRBD2
J: TRBJ2-3

CDR3: CASRQTGTDTQYF
DNA: TGTGCCAGCAGGCAGACTGGCACAGATACGCAGTATTTT
V: TRBV6-2/TRBV6-3
size: .
D: .
J: TRBJ2-3

CDR3: CSARDIDGVRNSPLHF
DNA: TGCAGTGCTAGAGATATCGACGGCGTCCGGAATTCACCCCTCCACTTT
V: TRBV20-1
size: .
D: .
J: TRBJ1-6

CDR3: CASTSRGTVNTEAFF
DNA: TGTGCCAGTACGTCTCGTGGGACAGTGAACACTGAAGCTTTCTTT
V: TRBV2
size: once
D: TRBD1
J: TRBJ1-1

CDR3: CATNGINTGELFF
DNA: TGTGCCACCAACGGGATCAACACCGGGGAGCTGTTTTTT
V: TRBV24-1
size: .
D: .
J: TRBJ2-2

CDR3: CASSLERPGPFYEQYF
DNA: TGTGCCAGCAGCTTAGAGAGACCCGGACCCTTCTACGAGCAGTACTTC
V: TRBV7-2
size: .
D: .
J: TRBJ2-7

CDR3: CASSYNGPGNTIYF
DNA: TGTGCCAGCAGTTACAATGGACCTGGAAACACCATATATTTT
V: TRBV6-2/TRBV6-3
size: .
D: .
J: TRBJ1-3

CDR3: CASSYSRSGVGGDTQYF
DNA: TGTGCCAGCAGTTACTCGCGCTCAGGGGTCGGGGGAGATACGCAGTATTTT
V: TRBV6-5
size: .
D: .
J: TRBJ2-3